This T cell receptor (beta chain) is from a study of regulatory T cells in long-lasting Graves disease. This clonotype was recorded many times. Its specificity is unknown. The authors built TCR beta libraries using iRepertoire HTBI primers and Arm-PCR of CDR3 regions. A single record per CDR3 protein comes from TCRdb applying MiXCR to the multiplex PCR reads. The sample carries a few hundred thousand distinct CDR3 sequences, approximately 10% recorded once. Notes on the study in general: Clonotypes that were public and shared totalled some 2,900 in persistent patients versus 850 to 1,000 in new patients.

Specified time point: newly diagnosed GD, antithyroid drugs for less than 3 months. The TCR library was made from RNA extracted from PBMCs. The same sample was also studied in work on T cells in Graves' hyperthyroidism and ophthalmopathy.

Sequenced here: peripheral blood mononuclear cells (PBMCs), sampled at new diagnosis, from a patient treated with antithyroid drugs. The source of this sequence is a woman aged 18-29 years with Graves disease.

CDR3 in DNA: TGTGCCAGCAACTCCGGGACTGTGACCTACGAGCAGTACTTC. Translated, it gives CASNSGTVTYEQYF. This chain links TRBV6-2 or TRBV6-3 with TRBJ2-7, with D perhaps TRBD2 (6 bases). Trimming pared 7 bases from V and 2 bases from J, leaving 15 bases between. The CDR3 extends over 14 amino acids. Per the germline V gene, CDR1 is MNHEY and CDR2 is SVGEGT.